These 3 T cell receptor beta chains were all obtained from the same sample, sequenced in a study of blood T cell repertoires in COVID-19. Here immunoSEQ multiplex PCR was the method, and the copy in TCRdb shows in-frame clones only, minus some. Of under 200,000 clones in the sample, roughly 78% were seen once. Sequences were obtained from peripheral blood. The receptors come from an older woman with COVID-19, enrolled during active disease.

This chain joins TRBV7-9 and TRBJ2-5, with D uncertain. The germline CDR1 and CDR2 sequences are SEHNR and FQNEAQ (reference sequence). V was trimmed by 5 bases and J by 4 bases, leaving 11 bases between them. The CDR3 totals 13 residues. In DNA, the CDR3 is TGTGCCAGCAGCACCCGACTGGGAGAGACCCAGTACTTC. Amino acid sequence: CASSTRLGETQYF.

This chain connects TRBV19 to TRBJ1-2, with a tentative D call TRBD1 (5 bases). The length of the CDR3 is 16 residues. Trimming removed 5 bases from V and 3 bases from J, with 19 bases in between. Germline assignment: CDR1 LNHDA and CDR2 SQIVND (reference sequence). DNA of the CDR3: TGTGCCAGTAGTGCCCCTCAGGGCAGGCTTCACTATGGCTACACCTTC. Its translation is CASSAPQGRLHYGYTF.

This clone was counted once. In DNA form, the CDR3 reads TGCGCCAGCAGTGAGAATAGGCGGGCGGCCAAAACGCAGTATTTT. Protein sequence: CASSENRRAAKTQYF. This chain joins TRBV10-1 and TRBJ2-3; D possibly corresponds to TRBD2 (5 bases). The CDR3 spans 15 residues. Trimming stripped 2 bases from V and 9 bases from J, with 18 bases between. CDR1 is WNHNN, CDR2 SYGVQD, per germline (reference sequence).